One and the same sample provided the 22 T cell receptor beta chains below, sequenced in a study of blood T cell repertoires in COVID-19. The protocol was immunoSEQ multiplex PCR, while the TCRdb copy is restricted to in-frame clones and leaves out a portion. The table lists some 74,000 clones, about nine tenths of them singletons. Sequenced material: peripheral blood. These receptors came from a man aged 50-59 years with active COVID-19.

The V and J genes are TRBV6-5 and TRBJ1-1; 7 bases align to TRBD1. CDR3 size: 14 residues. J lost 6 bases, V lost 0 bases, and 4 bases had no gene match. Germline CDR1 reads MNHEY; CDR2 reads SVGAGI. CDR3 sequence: CASSYSQGEPEAFF. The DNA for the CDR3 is TGTGCCAGCAGTTACTCGCAGGGGGAGCCTGAAGCTTTCTTT.

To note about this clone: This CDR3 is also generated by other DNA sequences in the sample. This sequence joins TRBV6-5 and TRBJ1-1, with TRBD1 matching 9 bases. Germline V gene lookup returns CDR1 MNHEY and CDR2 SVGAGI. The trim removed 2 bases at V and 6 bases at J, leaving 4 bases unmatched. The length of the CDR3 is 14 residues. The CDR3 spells CASSYTGQGAEAFF. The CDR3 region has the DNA TGTGCCAGCAGTTACACGGGACAGGGAGCTGAAGCTTTCTTT.

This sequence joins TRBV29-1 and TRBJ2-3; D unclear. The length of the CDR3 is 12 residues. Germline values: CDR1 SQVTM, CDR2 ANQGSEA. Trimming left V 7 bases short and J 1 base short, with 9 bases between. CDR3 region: CSARLGTDTQYF. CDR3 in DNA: TGCAGCGCTCGTCTAGGCACAGATACGCAGTATTTT.

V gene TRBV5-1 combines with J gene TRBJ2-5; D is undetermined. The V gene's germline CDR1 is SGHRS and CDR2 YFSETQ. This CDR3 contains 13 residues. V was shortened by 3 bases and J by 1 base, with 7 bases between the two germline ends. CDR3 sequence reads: CASSSTFQETQYF. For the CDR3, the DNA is TGCGCCAGCAGCTCGACTTTCCAAGAGACCCAGTACTTC.

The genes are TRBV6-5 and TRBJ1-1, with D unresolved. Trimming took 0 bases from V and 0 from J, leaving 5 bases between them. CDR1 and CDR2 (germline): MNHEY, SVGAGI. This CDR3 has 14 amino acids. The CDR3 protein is CASSYSSVNTEAFF. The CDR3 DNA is TGTGCCAGCAGTTACTCCTCGGTGAACACTGAAGCTTTCTTT.

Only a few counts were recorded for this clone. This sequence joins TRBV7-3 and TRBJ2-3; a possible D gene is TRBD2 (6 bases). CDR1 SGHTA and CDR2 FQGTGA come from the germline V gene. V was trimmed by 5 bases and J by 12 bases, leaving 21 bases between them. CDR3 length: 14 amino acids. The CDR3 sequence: CASSPRGGGTYQYF. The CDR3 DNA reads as TGTGCCAGCAGCCCAAGGGGAGGCGGGACTTACCAGTATTTT.

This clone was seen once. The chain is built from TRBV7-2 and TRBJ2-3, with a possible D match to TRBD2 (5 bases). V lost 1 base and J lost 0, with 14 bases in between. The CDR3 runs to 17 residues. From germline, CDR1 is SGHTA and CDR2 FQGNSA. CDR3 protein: CASSLGPSGSSTDTQYF. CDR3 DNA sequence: TGTGCCAGCAGCTTAGGGCCCAGCGGTTCAAGCACAGATACGCAGTATTTT. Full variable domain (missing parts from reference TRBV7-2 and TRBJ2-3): GAGVSQSPSNKVTEKGKDVELRCDPISGHTALYWYRQSLGQGLEFLIYFQGNSAPDKSGLPSDRFSAERTGGSVSTLTIQRTQQEDSAVYLCASSLGPSGSSTDTQYFGPGTRLTVL.

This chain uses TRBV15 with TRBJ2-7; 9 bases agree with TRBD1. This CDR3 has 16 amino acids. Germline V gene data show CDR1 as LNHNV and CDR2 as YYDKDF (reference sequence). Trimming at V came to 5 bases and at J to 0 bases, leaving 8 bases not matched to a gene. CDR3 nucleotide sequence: TGTGCCACCAGCGGGAGGGGGACAGGGAGCTCCTACGAGCAGTACTTC. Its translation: CATSGRGTGSSYEQYF. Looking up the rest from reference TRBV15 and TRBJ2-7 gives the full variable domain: DAMVIQNPRYQVTQFGKPVTLSCSQTLNHNVMYWYQQKSSQAPKLLFHYYDKDFNNEADTPDNFQSRRPNTSFCFLDIRSPGLGDTAMYLCATSGRGTGSSYEQYFGPGTRLTVT.

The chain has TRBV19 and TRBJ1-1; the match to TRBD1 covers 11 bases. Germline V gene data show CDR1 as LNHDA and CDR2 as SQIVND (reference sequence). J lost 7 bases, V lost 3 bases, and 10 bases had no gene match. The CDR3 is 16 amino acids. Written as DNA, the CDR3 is TGTGCCAGTAGTATCAGGACAGGGGGCTTCTTCCATGAAGCTTTCTTT. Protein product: CASSIRTGGFFHEAFF.

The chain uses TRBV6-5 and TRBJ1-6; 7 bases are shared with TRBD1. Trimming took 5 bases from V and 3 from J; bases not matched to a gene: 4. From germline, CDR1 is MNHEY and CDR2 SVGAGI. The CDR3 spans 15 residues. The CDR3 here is CASSTRTGYNSPLHF. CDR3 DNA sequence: TGTGCCAGCAGTACCCGGACAGGCTATAATTCACCCCTCCACTTT.

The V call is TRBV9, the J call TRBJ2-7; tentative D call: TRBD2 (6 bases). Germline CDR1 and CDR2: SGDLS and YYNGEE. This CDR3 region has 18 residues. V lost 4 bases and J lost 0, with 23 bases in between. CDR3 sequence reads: CASSPWGDPQLFSYEQYF. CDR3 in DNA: TGTGCCAGCAGCCCCTGGGGGGATCCTCAACTCTTCTCCTACGAGCAGTACTTC.

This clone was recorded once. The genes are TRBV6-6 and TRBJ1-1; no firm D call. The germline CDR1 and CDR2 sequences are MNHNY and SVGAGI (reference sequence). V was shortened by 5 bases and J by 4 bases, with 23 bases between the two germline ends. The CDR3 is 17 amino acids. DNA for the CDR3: TGTGCCAGCAGTCCCCCCACAGTCTCCTATAGTAGCACTGAAGCTTTCTTT. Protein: CASSPPTVSYSSTEAFF.

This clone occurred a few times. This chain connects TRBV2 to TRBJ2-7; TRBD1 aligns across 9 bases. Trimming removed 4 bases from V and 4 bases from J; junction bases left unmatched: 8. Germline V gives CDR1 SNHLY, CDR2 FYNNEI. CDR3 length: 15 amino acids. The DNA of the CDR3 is TGTGCCAGCAGTGCTTGGACAGGGGCGGCTTACGAGCAGTACTTC. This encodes CASSAWTGAAYEQYF.

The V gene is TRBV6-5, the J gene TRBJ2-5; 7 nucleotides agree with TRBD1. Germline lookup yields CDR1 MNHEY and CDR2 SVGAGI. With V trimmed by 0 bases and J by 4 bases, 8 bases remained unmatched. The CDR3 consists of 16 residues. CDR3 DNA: TGTGCCAGCAGTTACTCGATGGGGGCAGGGGGAGAGACCCAGTACTTC. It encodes CASSYSMGAGGETQYF.

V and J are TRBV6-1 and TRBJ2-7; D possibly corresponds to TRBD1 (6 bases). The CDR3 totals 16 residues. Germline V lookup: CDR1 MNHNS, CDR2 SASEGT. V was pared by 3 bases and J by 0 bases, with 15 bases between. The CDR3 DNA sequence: TGTGCCAGCAGTGAGCAGTCGACAGGCCTCTCCTACGAGCAGTACTTC. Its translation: CASSEQSTGLSYEQYF.

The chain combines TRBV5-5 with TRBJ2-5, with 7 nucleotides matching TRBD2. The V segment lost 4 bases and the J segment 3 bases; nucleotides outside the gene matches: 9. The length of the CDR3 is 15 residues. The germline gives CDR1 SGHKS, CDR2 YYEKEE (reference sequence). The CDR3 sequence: CASSTFRGGEETQYF. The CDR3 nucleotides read TGTGCCAGCAGCACCTTTCGGGGAGGGGAAGAGACCCAGTACTTC.

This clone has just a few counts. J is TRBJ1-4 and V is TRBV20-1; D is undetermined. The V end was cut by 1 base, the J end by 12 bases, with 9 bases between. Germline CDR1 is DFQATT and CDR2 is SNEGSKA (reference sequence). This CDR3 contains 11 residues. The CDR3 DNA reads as TGCAGTGCTAGAGTTACAGCCGAACTGTTTTTT. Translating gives CSARVTAELFF.

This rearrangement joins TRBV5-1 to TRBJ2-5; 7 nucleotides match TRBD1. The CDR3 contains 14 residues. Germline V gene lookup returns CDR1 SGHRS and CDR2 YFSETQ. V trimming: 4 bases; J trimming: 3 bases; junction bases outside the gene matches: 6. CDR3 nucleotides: TGCGCCAGCAGCACCGGACAGGTCGAAGAGACCCAGTACTTC. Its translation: CASSTGQVEETQYF.

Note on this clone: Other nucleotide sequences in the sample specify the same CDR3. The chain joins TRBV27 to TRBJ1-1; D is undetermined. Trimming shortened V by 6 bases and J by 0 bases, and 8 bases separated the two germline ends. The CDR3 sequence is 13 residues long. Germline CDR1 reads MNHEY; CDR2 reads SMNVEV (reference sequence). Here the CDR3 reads CASSLQMNTEAFF. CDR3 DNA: TGTGCCAGCAGCCTGCAGATGAACACTGAAGCTTTCTTT.

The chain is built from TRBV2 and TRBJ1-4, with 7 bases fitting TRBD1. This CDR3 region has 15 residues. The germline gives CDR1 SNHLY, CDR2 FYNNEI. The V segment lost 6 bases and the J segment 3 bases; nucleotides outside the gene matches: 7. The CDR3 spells CASRYQGVANEKLFF. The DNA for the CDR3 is TGTGCCAGCAGATATCAGGGGGTAGCTAATGAAAAACTGTTTTTT.

The CDR3 loop reads CASSPRTGPYEQYF. Written as DNA, the CDR3 is TGTGCCAGCAGTCCGCGGACAGGTCCCTACGAGCAGTACTTC. The chain recombines TRBV27 with TRBJ2-7; 7 nucleotides agree with TRBD1. CDR1 is MNHEY, CDR2 SMNVEV, per germline (reference sequence). CDR3 length: 14 residues. V dropped 5 bases and J dropped 2; count of bases not matched to a gene: 6.

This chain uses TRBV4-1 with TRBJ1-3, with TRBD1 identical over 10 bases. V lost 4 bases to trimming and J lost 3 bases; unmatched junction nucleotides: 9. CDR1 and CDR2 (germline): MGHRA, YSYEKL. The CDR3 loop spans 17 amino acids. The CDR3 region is CASSPQGGQGIGNTIYF. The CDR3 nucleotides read TGCGCCAGCAGCCCCCAAGGGGGACAGGGGATTGGAAACACCATATATTTT.